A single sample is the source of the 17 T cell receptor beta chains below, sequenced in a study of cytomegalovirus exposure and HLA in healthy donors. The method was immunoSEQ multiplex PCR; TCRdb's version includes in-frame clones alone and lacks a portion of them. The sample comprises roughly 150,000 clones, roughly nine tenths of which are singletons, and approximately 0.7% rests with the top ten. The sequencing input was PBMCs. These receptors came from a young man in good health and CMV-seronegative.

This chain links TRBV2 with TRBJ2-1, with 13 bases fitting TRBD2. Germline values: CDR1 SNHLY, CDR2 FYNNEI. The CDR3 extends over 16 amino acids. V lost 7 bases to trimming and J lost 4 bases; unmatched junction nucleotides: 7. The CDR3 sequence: CASNQPGLAGYNEQFF. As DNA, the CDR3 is TGTGCCAGCAATCAACCGGGACTAGCGGGATACAATGAGCAGTTCTTC.

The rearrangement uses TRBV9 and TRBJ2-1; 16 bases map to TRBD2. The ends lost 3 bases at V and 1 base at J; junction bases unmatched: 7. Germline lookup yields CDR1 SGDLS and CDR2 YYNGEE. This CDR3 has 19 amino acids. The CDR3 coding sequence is TGTGCCAGCAGCGCGAAGGGACTAGCGGGGGGGACGTCCTACAATGAGCAGTTCTTC. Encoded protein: CASSAKGLAGGTSYNEQFF. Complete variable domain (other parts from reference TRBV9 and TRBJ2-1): DSGVTQTPKHLITATGQRVTLRCSPRSGDLSVYWYQQSLDQGLQFLIQYYNGEERAKGNILERFSAQQFPDLHSELNLSSLELGDSALYFCASSAKGLAGGTSYNEQFFGPGTRLTVL.

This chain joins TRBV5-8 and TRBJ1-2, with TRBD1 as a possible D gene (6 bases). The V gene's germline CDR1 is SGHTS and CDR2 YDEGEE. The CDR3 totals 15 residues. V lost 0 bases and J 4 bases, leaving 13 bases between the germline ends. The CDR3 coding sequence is TGTGCCAGCAGCTTGGACAGGGCCGACTTCTATGGCTACACCTTC. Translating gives CASSLDRADFYGYTF. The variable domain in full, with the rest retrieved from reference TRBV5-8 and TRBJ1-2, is EAGVTQSPTHLIKTRGQQATLRCSPISGHTSVYWYQQALGLGLQFLLWYDEGEERNRGNFPPRFSGRQFPNYSSELNVNALELEDSALYLCASSLDRADFYGYTFGSGTRLTVV.

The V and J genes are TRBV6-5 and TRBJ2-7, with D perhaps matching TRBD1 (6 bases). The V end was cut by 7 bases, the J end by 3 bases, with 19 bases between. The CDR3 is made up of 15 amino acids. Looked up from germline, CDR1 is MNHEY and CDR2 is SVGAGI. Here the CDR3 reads CASTLGVDRVYEQYF. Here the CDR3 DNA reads TGTGCCAGCACCCTAGGCGTGGACAGAGTCTACGAGCAGTACTTC.

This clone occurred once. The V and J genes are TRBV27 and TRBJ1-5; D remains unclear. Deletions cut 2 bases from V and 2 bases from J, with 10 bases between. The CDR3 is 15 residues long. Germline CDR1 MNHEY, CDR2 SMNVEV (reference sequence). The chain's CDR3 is CASSLIGSGNQPQHF. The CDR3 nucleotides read TGTGCCAGCAGTTTAATCGGGAGCGGCAATCAGCCCCAGCATTTT.

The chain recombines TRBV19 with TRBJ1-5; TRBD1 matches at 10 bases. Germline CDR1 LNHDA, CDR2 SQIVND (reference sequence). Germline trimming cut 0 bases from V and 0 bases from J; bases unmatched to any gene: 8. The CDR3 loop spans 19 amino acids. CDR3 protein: CASSIDGGQGNDSNQPQHF. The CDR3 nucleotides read TGTGCCAGTAGTATAGATGGGGGACAGGGGAACGATAGCAATCAGCCCCAGCATTTT.

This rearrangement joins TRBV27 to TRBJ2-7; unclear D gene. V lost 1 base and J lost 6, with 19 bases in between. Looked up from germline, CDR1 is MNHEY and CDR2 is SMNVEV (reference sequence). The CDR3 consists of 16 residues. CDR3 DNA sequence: TGTGCCAGCAGTTTATTCCATCCAGGCCCTTTCGGCGAGCAGTACTTC. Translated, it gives CASSLFHPGPFGEQYF.

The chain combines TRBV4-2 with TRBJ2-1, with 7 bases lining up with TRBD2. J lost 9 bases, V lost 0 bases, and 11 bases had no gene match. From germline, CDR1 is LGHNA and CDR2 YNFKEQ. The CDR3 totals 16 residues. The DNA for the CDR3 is TGTGCCAGCAGCCAAGAATGGGGGGAGGGCGGCGGTGAGCAGTTCTTC. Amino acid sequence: CASSQEWGEGGGEQFF.

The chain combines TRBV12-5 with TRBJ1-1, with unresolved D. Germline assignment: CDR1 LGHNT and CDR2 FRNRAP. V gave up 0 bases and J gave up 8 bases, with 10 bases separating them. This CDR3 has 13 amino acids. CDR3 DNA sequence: TGTGCTAGTGGTTTGGTTATGGGAGCCGAAGCTTTCTTT. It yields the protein CASGLVMGAEAFF.

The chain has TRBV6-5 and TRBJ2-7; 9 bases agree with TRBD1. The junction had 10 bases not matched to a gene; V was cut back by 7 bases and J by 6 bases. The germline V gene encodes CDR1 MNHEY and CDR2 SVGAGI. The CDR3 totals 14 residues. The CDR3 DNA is TGTGCCAGCACTGACGGGACAGGGAGGTCCGAGCAGTACGTC. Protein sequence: CASTDGTGRSEQYV.

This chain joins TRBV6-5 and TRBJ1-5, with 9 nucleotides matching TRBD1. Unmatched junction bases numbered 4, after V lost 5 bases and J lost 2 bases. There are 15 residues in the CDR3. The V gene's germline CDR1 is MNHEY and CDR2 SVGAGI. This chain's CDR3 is CASSGTGGGNQPQHF. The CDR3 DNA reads TGTGCCAGCAGTGGAACAGGGGGCGGCAATCAGCCCCAGCATTTT.

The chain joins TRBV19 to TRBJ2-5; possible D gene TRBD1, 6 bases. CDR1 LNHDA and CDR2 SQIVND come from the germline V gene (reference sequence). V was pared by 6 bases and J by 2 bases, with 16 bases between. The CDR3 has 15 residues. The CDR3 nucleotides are TGTGCCAGTAGCAATATACGGACAGAACAAGAGACCCAGTACTTC. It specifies CASSNIRTEQETQYF.

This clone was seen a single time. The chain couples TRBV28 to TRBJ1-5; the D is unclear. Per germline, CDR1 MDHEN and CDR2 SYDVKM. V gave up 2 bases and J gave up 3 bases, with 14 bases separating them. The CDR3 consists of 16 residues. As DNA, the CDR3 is TGTGCCAGCAGTTTACTCCGACACGCTACCAATCAGCCCCAGCATTTT. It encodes CASSLLRHATNQPQHF.

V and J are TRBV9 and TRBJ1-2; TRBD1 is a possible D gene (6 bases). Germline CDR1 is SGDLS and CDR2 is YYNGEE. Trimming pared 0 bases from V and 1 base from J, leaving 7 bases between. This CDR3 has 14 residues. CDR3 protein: CASSVGTVNYGYTF. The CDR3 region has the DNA TGTGCCAGCAGCGTAGGGACAGTTAACTATGGCTACACCTTC.

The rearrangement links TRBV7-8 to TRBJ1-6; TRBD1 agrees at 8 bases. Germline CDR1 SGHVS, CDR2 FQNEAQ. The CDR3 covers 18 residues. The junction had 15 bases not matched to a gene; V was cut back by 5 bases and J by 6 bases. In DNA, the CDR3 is TGTGCCAGCAGCCAGGGGCGAGACGGGACAGGACTTAATTCACCCCTCCACTTT. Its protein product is CASSQGRDGTGLNSPLHF.

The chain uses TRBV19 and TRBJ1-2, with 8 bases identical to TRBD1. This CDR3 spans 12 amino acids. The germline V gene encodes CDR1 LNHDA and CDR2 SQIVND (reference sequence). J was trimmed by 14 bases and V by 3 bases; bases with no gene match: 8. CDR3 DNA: TGTGCCAGTAGTATGGCGGGGACAGGTCTAACCTTC. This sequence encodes CASSMAGTGLTF. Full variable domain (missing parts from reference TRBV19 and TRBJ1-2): DGGITQSPKYLFRKEGQNVTLSCEQNLNHDAMYWYRQDPGQGLRLIYYSQIVNDFQKGDIAEGYSVSREKKESFPLTVTSAQKNPTAFYLCASSMAGTGLTFGSGTRLTVV.

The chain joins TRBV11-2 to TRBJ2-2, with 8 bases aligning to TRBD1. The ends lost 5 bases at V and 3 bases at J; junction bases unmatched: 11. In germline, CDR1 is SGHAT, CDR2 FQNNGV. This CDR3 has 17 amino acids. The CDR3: CASSRARRQGYTGELFF. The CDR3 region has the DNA TGTGCCAGCAGCCGTGCCCGGAGACAGGGGTACACCGGGGAGCTGTTTTTT.